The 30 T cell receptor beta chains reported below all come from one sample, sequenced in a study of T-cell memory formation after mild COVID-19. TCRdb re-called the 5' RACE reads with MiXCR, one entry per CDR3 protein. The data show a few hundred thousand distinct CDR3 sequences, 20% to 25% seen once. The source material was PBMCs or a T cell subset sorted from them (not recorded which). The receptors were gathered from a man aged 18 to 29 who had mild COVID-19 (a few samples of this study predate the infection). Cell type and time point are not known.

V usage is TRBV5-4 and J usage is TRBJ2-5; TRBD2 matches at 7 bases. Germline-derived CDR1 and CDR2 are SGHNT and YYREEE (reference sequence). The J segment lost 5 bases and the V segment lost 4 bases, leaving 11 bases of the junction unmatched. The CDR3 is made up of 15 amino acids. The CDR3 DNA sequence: TGTGCCAGCAGCCCAAAGCGGGGTTCATGGGAGACCCAGTACTTC. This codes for CASSPKRGSWETQYF.

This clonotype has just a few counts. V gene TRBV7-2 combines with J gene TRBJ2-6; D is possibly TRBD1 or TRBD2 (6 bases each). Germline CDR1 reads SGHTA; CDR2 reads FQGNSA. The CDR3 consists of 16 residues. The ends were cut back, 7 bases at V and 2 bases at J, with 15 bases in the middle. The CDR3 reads CASKKGGGPGANVLTF. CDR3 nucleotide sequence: TGTGCCAGCAAAAAAGGAGGGGGGCCTGGGGCCAACGTCCTGACTTTC. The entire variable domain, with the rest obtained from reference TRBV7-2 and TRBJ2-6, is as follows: GAGVSQSPSNKVTEKGKDVELRCDPISGHTALYWYRQSLGQGLEFLIYFQGNSAPDKSGLPSDRFSAERTGGSVSTLTIQRTQQEDSAVYLCASKKGGGPGANVLTFGAGSRLTVL.

The CDR3 DNA is TGTGCCAGCAGCCCAGTCGGGGGCCCCCCAGATACGCAGTATTTT. Translation: CASSPVGGPPDTQYF. This chain connects TRBV7-2 to TRBJ2-3; D tentatively fits TRBD1 or TRBD2 (6 bases each). V was shortened by 5 bases and J by 4 bases, with 16 bases between the two germline ends. Germline V gene sequence: CDR1 SGHTA, CDR2 FQGNSA. CDR3 length: 15 residues. The full variable domain, in which reference TRBV7-2 and TRBJ2-3 provide the parts outside the CDR3, is GAGVSQSPSNKVTEKGKDVELRCDPISGHTALYWYRQSLGQGLEFLIYFQGNSAPDKSGLPSDRFSAERTGGSVSTLTIQRTQQEDSAVYLCASSPVGGPPDTQYFGPGTRLTVL.

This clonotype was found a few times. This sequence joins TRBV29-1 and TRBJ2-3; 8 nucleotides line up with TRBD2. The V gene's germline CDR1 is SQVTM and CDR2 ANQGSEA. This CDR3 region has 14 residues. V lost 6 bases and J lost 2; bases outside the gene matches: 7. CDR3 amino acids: CSVRAGATTDTQYF. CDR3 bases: TGCAGCGTCCGAGCGGGGGCGACCACAGATACGCAGTATTTT.

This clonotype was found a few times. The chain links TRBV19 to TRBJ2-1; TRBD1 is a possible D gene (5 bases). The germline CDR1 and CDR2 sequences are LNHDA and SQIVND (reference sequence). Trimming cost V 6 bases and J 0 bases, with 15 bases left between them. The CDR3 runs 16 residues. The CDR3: CASRDKSVSSYNEQFF. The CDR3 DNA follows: TGTGCCAGTAGGGACAAGAGCGTCAGCTCCTACAATGAGCAGTTCTTC.

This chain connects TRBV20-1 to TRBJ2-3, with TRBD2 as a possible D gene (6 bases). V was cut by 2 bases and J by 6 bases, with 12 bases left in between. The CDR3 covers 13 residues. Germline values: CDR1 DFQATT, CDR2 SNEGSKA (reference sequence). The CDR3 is CSARLMGRDTQYF. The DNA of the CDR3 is TGCAGTGCTAGATTAATGGGGAGGGATACGCAGTATTTT.

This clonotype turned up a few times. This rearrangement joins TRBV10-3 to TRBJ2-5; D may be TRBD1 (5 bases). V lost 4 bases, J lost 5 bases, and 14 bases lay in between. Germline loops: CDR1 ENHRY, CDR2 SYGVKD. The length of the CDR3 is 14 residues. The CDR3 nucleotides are TGTGCCATCAGTGTCGCTGGGGCCGAGGAGACCCAGTACTTC. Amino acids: CAISVAGAEETQYF.

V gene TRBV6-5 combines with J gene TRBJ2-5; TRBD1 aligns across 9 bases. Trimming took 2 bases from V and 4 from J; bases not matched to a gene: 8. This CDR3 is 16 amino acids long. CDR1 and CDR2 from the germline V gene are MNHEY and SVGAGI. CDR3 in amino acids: CASSYTEGTGLETQYF. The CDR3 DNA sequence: TGTGCCAGCAGTTACACAGAGGGGACAGGGCTAGAGACCCAGTACTTC.

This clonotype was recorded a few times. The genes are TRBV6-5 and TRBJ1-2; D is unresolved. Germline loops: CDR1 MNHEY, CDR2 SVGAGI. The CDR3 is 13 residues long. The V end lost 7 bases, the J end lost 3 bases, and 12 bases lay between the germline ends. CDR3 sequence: CASNPPRDYGYTF. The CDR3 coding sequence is TGTGCCAGCAACCCTCCAAGAGACTATGGCTACACCTTC.

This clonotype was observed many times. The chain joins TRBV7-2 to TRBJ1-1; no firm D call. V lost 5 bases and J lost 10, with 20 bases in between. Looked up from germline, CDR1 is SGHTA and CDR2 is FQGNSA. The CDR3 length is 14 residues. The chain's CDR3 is CASSPGQERVLAFF. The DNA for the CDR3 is TGTGCCAGCAGCCCTGGGCAGGAGAGGGTTTTAGCTTTCTTT.

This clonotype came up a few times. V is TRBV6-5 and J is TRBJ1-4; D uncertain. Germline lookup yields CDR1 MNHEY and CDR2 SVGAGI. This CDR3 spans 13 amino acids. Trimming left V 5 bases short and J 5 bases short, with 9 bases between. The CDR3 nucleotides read TGTGCCAGCAGTCCCCGGGAGAATGAAAAACTGTTTTTT. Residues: CASSPRENEKLFF.

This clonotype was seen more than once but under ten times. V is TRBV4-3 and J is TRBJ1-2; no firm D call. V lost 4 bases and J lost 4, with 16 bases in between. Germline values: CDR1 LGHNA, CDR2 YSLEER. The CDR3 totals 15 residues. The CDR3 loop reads CASSPLTLGFYGYTF. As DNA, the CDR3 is TGCGCCAGCAGCCCCCTCACATTAGGATTCTATGGCTACACCTTC.

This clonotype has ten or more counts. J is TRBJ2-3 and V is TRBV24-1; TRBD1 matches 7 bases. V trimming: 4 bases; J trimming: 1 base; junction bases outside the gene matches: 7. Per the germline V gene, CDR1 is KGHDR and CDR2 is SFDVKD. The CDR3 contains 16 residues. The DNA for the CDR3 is TGTGCCACCAGTGACTCTAGACAGGGAGGCACAGATACGCAGTATTTT. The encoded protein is CATSDSRQGGTDTQYF.

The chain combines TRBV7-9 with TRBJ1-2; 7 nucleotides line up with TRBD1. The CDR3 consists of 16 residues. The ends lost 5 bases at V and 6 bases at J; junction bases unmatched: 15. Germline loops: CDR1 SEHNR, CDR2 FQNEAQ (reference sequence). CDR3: CASSRTYYQGDDGYTF. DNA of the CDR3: TGTGCCAGCAGCCGTACCTATTACCAGGGGGACGATGGCTACACCTTC.

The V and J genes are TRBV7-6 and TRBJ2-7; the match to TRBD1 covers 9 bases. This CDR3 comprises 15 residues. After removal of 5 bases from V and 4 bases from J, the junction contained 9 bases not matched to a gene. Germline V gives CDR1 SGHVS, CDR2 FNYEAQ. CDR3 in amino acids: CASSAQEGQGYEQYF. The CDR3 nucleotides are TGTGCCAGCAGCGCCCAGGAGGGACAGGGATACGAGCAGTACTTC. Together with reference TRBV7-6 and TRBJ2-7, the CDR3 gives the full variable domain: GAGVSQSPRYKVTKRGQDVALRCDPISGHVSLYWYRQALGQGPEFLTYFNYEAQQDKSGLPNDRFSAERPEGSISTLTIQRTEQRDSAMYRCASSAQEGQGYEQYFGPGTRLTVT.

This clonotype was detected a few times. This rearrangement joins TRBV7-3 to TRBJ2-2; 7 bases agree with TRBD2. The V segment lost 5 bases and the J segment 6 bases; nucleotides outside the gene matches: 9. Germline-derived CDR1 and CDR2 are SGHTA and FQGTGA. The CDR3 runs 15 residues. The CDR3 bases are TGTGCCAGCAGCAACCCCAGCGGGGCGGCCGGGGAGCTGTTTTTT. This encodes CASSNPSGAAGELFF. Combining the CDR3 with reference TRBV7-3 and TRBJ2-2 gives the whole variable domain GAGVSQTPSNKVTEKGKYVELRCDPISGHTALYWYRQSLGQGPEFLIYFQGTGAADDSGLPNDRFFAVRPEGSVSTLKIQRTERGDSAVYLCASSNPSGAAGELFFGEGSRLTVL.

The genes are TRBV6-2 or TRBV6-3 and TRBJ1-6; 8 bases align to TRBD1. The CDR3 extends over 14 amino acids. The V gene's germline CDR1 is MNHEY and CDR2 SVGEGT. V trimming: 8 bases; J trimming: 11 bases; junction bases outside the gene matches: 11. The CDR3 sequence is CASWEDRAVAPLHF. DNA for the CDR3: TGTGCCAGCTGGGAGGACAGGGCTGTTGCACCCCTCCACTTT.

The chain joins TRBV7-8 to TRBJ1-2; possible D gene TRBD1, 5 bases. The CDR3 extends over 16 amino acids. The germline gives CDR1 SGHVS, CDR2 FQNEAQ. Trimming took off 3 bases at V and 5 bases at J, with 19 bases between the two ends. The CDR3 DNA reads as TGTGCCAGCAGCTTTCCGCAGGGCCACTGGGCTTATGGCTACACCTTC. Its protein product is CASSFPQGHWAYGYTF. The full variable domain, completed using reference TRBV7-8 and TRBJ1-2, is GAGVSQSPRYKVAKRGQDVALRCDPISGHVSLFWYQQALGQGPEFLTYFQNEAQLDKSGLPSDRFFAERPEGSVSTLKIQRTQQEDSAVYLCASSFPQGHWAYGYTFGSGTRLTVV.

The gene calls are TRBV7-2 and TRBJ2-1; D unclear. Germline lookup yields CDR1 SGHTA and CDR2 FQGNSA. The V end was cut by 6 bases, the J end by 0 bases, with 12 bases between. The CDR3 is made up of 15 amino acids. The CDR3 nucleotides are TGTGCCAGCAGGCCTATGAGAAGCTCCTACAATGAGCAGTTCTTC. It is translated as CASRPMRSSYNEQFF.

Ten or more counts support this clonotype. The CDR3 reads CASSPRGRGEAFF. Written as DNA, the CDR3 is TGTGCCAGCAGCCCTAGGGGGCGAGGTGAAGCTTTCTTT. The chain couples TRBV9 to TRBJ1-1, with TRBD1 identical over 7 bases. Trimming at V came to 4 bases and at J to 7 bases, leaving 7 bases not matched to a gene. The CDR3 has 13 amino acids. CDR1 and CDR2 from the germline V gene are SGDLS and YYNGEE.

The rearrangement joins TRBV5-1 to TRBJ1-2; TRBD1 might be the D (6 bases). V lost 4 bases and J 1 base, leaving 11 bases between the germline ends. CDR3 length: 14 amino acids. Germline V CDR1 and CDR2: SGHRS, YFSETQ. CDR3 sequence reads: CASSGTGNNYGYTF. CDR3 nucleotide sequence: TGCGCCAGCAGCGGAACAGGGAATAACTATGGCTACACCTTC.

The CDR3 DNA sequence: TGTGCCAGCAGCCTCCGGGACAGGGGTGGAGATACGCAGTATTTT. Translated, it gives CASSLRDRGGDTQYF. This chain links TRBV9 with TRBJ2-3; 10 positions agree with TRBD1. V shed 4 bases, J shed 5 bases, and the junction held 7 bases outside the gene matches. The CDR3 extends over 15 amino acids. Germline V lookup: CDR1 SGDLS, CDR2 YYNGEE.

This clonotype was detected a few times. The CDR3 DNA follows: TGTGCCAGCAGTCCTCGGAGGGGAGGAGGGGATCAGCCCCAGCATTTT. Translated: CASSPRRGGGDQPQHF. V usage is TRBV6-1 and J usage is TRBJ1-5; D possibly corresponds to TRBD1 (5 bases). The V and J ends lost 5 bases and 5 bases respectively, with 19 bases between them. Germline lookup yields CDR1 MNHNS and CDR2 SASEGT. The CDR3 consists of 16 residues.

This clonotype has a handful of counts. The CDR3 loop is CASSPSQGAAIPIYF. CDR3 bases: TGCGCCAGCAGCCCGTCACAGGGGGCCGCGATTCCCATATATTTT. The chain links TRBV5-1 to TRBJ1-3, with 9 bases identical to TRBD1. The CDR3 has 15 residues. CDR1 and CDR2 (germline): SGHRS, YFSETQ. V lost 4 bases and J lost 11; bases outside the gene matches: 13.

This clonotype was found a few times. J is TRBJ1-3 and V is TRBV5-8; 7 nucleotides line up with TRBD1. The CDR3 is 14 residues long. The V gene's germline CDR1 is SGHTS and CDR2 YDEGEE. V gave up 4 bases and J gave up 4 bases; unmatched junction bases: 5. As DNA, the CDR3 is TGTGCCAGCAGCCGACAGGGTGCGGGAAACACCATATATTTT. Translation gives CASSRQGAGNTIYF.

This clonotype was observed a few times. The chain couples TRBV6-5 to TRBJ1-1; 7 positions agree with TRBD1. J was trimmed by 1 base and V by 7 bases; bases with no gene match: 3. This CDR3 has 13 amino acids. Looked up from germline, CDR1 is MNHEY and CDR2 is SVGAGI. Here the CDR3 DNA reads TGTGCCAGCAAGAGGGGGCCGAACACTGAAGCTTTCTTT. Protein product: CASKRGPNTEAFF.

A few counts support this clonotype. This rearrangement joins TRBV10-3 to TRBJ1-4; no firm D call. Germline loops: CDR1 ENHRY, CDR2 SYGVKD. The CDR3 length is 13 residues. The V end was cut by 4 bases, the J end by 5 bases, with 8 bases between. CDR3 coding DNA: TGTGCCATCAGTGGTCTCCAGAATGAAAAACTGTTTTTT. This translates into CAISGLQNEKLFF.

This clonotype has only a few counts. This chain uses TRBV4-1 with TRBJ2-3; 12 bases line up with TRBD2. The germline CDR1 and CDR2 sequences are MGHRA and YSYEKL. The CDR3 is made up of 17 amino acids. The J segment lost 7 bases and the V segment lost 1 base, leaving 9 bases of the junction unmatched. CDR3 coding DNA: TGCGCCAGCAGCCAAGGGCTAGCGGGGGGGAGGGGAAATACGCAGTATTTT. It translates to CASSQGLAGGRGNTQYF.

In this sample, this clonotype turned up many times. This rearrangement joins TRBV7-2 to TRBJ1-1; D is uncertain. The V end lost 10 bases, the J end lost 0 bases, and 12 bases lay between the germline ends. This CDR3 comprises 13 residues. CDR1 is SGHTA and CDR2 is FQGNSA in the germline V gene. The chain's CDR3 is CATRPFMNTEAFF. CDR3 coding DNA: TGTGCCACCCGCCCATTCATGAACACTGAAGCTTTCTTT.

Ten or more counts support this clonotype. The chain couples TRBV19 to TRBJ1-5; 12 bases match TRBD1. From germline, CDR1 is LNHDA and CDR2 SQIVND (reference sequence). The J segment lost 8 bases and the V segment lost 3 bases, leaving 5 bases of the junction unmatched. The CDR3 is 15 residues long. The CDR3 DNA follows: TGTGCCAGTAGTATGGGGACAGGGGGCGCGGAGCCCCAGCATTTT. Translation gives CASSMGTGGAEPQHF.